This note documents a single TCR beta chain sequence. This clonotype occurred a few times. The antigen it recognizes is unknown. No base-level quality is on record; no much larger clone is a single base apart. The protocol used for the library was 5' RACE. Sequencing relied on a NextSeq 500. Unique molecular identifiers were attached to individual cDNA molecules in the TCR library protocol so that sequencing error and PCR bias could be corrected. Both TCR alpha and beta chains were sequenced, and tight co-correlation was observed between alpha and beta sequence abundances in each sample. Turning to the authors' computational methods: Decombinator V4 was used to perform V gene, J gene and CDR3 annotation of TCR sequences. TCRs were defined as expanded if a significant change between any two time points was detected under a Poisson model with p below 0.0001. Abundances of TCRs were expressed as counts per million after normalisation to the total number of TCRs sequenced in each sample. MAIT TCRs were defined by TRAV1-2 paired with TRAJ12, TRAJ20 or TRAJ33, and iNKT TCRs by TRAV10 paired with TRAJ18. VDJdb, accessed 1 November 2021, was searched for CMV, EBV and SARS-CoV-2 annotated TCRs, excluding TCRs annotated for multiple antigens. TCRdb handled the public reads itself, with Q25 trimming in fastp and clone calling in MiXCR, and kept productive beta chains. Every entry covers one CDR3 protein and lists the most common genes and DNA from its rows. TCRdb's processing, not the authors' own work, is the source of the V and J calls. Counted in this sample were about 80,000 distinct CDR3 sequences; around 12% of them appeared once. Less than 20% of the sample is held by the ten biggest clonotypes.

This was a case-control study nested in a cohort of healthcare workers in London, UK, who had nasopharyngeal swab PCR tests and blood samples taken every week. Healthcare workers were enrolled in the week of the UK lockdown, from 23 to 31 March 2020, and were followed every week for up to roughly 15 weeks. The sample comes from a study of early T cells in non-severe SARS-CoV-2 infection (dated by TCRdb to the early 2020s). The study in broad terms: Bulk RNA from unsorted whole blood was used for TCR sequencing, so alpha and beta chains could not be paired. General study outcomes and caveats: VDJdb matching was skewed toward anti-spike CD8 responses, so virus-specific expansions were likely underestimated and private and CD4 specificities were missed.

At the junction V is shortened by 0 bases and J by 4 bases; bases outside the gene matches: 5. Per the germline V gene, LGHNA is the CDR1 and YNFKEQ is the CDR2. The CDR3 runs 16 amino acids, cysteine and phenylalanine included. Of all the DNA, just the CDR3 is kept, 48 bases in frame from base 1. The source material was whole blood, sampled at baseline. The V and J genes are TRBV4-2 and TRBJ2-1, with 8 bases aligning to TRBD2. This receptor was taken from an adult who was a healthcare worker with PCR-confirmed SARS-CoV-2 infection or an uninfected control (not recorded which). The donor label of this sample is uncertain. The bases read TGTGCCAGCAGCCAAGATCCCAGCGGGGGATACAATGAGCAGTTCTTC. The resulting protein is CASSQDPSGGYNEQFF.